The T cell receptor beta chain described here comes from a study of cytomegalovirus exposure and HLA in healthy donors. PCR amplification relied on 60 Vbeta primers (plus 13 Jbeta primers). The table came from immunoSEQ multiplex PCR; TCRdb's copy has only in-frame clones and leaves some out. In all, the sample yields about 130,000 clones. Sequenced material: PBMCs. This receptor was obtained from a man younger than 35 in good health and CMV-seronegative.

The DNA of the CDR3 is TGTGCCAGCAGTGACGGGGATTTCTATGGCTACACCTTC. This translates into CASSDGDFYGYTF. V gene TRBV6-1 combines with J gene TRBJ1-2; D gene unclear. Trimming cost V 3 bases and J 4 bases, with 9 bases left between them. Per germline, CDR1 MNHNS and CDR2 SASEGT. This CDR3 is 13 amino acids long.